What follows are 23 T cell receptor beta chains derived from one specimen sequenced in a study of blood T cells in healthy people across ages. A second PCR, run for about 7 to 11 cycles, used a sample-barcoded 5' primer plus a J-beta primer mix. Via MiXCR, TCRdb re-called the 5' RACE reads, giving one row per CDR3 protein. The table shows fewer than 800,000 distinct CDR3 sequences, with around 48% occurring only once. Sequencing used blood. These receptors all come from a woman aged 60 to 75 in good health.

This clonotype was counted at least ten times. This chain joins TRBV29-1 and TRBJ2-7, with TRBD1 identical over 8 bases. CDR3 length: 14 amino acids. V lost 6 bases to trimming and J lost 0 bases; unmatched junction nucleotides: 7. Germline V gene sequence: CDR1 SQVTM, CDR2 ANQGSEA. The CDR3 loop is CSVADRGSSYEQYF. In DNA, the CDR3 is TGCAGCGTCGCTGACAGGGGAAGCTCCTACGAGCAGTACTTC.

In this sample, this clonotype turned up a few times. The chain employs TRBV5-1 and TRBJ2-7, with 7 bases identical to TRBD1. This CDR3 spans 14 amino acids. In germline, CDR1 is SGHRS, CDR2 YFSETQ. Trimming removed 3 bases from V and 2 bases from J; junction bases left unmatched: 5. CDR3 region: CASSSNRGAYEQYF. The CDR3 DNA reads TGCGCCAGCAGCTCCAACAGGGGTGCCTACGAGCAGTACTTC.

This clonotype was seen only a few times. J is TRBJ2-5 and V is TRBV24-1; no firm D call. V gave up 3 bases and J gave up 1 base, with 11 bases separating them. The CDR3 runs to 15 residues. CDR1 is KGHDR, CDR2 SFDVKD, per germline. CDR3: CATSDHKTSQETQYF. CDR3 in DNA: TGTGCCACCAGTGATCACAAGACGAGCCAAGAGACCCAGTACTTC.

This clonotype showed up just a few times. V and J are TRBV7-2 and TRBJ2-3; 7 nucleotides line up with TRBD1. Germline V gene lookup returns CDR1 SGHTA and CDR2 FQGNSA. V shed 1 base and J 5 bases; nucleotides not matched to a gene: 6. The CDR3 has 15 amino acids. CDR3 sequence reads: CASSLEVRGIDTQYF. Written as DNA, the CDR3 is TGTGCCAGCAGCTTAGAGGTCAGGGGGATAGATACGCAGTATTTT.

The rearrangement links TRBV2 to TRBJ1-5; perhaps TRBD1 as D (5 bases). The CDR3 runs to 15 residues. V lost 4 bases and J 5 bases, leaving 15 bases between the germline ends. Germline CDR1 is SNHLY and CDR2 is FYNNEI. CDR3 residues: CASSVDSRGHQPQHF. The CDR3 DNA reads TGTGCCAGCAGTGTAGATTCACGGGGACATCAGCCCCAGCATTTT.

This rearrangement joins TRBV9 to TRBJ2-6, with 9 bases that match TRBD1. Germline-derived CDR1 and CDR2 are SGDLS and YYNGEE. The CDR3 contains 18 residues. The J segment lost 0 bases and the V segment lost 4 bases, leaving 8 bases of the junction unmatched. CDR3 in DNA: TGTGCCAGCAGCCCTCGACAGGGGGACCCCTCTGGGGCCAACGTCCTGACTTTC. This gives the protein CASSPRQGDPSGANVLTF.

The table lists this clonotype with many counts. This chain joins TRBV6-1 and TRBJ2-4; tentatively, D is TRBD2 (6 bases). The CDR3 is made up of 14 amino acids. V dropped 7 bases and J dropped 0 bases, with 10 bases sitting between them. Per germline, CDR1 MNHNS and CDR2 SASEGT. The CDR3 protein is CASTAGGAKNIQYF. In DNA, the CDR3 is TGTGCCAGCACCGCCGGGGGAGCCAAAAACATTCAGTACTTC.

This clonotype appeared once. The chain employs TRBV25-1 and TRBJ2-5; 8 bases match TRBD2. This CDR3 has 15 amino acids. The V gene end was trimmed by 1 base and the J gene end by 2 bases; junction bases not matched to a gene: 3. Germline CDR1 MGHDK, CDR2 SYGVNS. CDR3 residues: CASSESGGWQETQYF. The CDR3 DNA is TGTGCCAGCAGTGAATCGGGGGGGTGGCAAGAGACCCAGTACTTC.

The chain is built from TRBV6-1 and TRBJ1-6; 8 bases fit TRBD1. V gave up 7 bases and J gave up 1 base; unmatched junction bases: 9. Germline CDR1 is MNHNS and CDR2 is SASEGT. The CDR3 covers 17 residues. The CDR3 nucleotides read TGTGCCAGCAACACAGGGGGATCTGGATCCTATAATTCACCCCTCCACTTT. The encoded protein is CASNTGGSGSYNSPLHF.

J is TRBJ2-5 and V is TRBV28; D tentatively fits TRBD1 or TRBD2 (5 bases each). The length of the CDR3 is 14 residues. V lost 5 bases and J lost 11, with 21 bases in between. The germline gives CDR1 MDHEN, CDR2 SYDVKM. The CDR3 reads CASSIPGTAGEQYF. CDR3 DNA sequence: TGTGCCAGCAGTATCCCCGGGACCGCCGGAGAGCAGTACTTC.

Ten or more counts support this clonotype. V usage is TRBV20-1 and J usage is TRBJ2-1; the match to TRBD2 covers 12 bases. CDR1 DFQATT and CDR2 SNEGSKA come from the germline V gene (reference sequence). V trimming: 0 bases; J trimming: 7 bases; junction bases outside the gene matches: 16. There are 19 residues in the CDR3. DNA for the CDR3: TGCAGTGCTAGAGATCGGGCTAGCGGGAGGGCCCTATCTTTAAATGAGCAGTTCTTC. This translates into CSARDRASGRALSLNEQFF.

The J gene is TRBJ2-5, the V gene TRBV6-1; D unresolved. With the DNA end fitting TRBJ2-7 better, the J assignment may be wrong. Looked up from germline, CDR1 is MNHNS and CDR2 is SASEGT. This CDR3 is built from 15 residues. The CDR3 loop is CASSESTRPTYEQYF. Written as DNA, the CDR3 is TGTGCCAGCAGTGAATCGACAAGGCCAACCTACGAGCAGTACTTC.

J is TRBJ2-5 and V is TRBV18, with TRBD2 as a possible D gene (5 bases). Matching the DNA end better, TRBJ2-7 makes the J call doubtful. Looked up from germline, CDR1 is KGHSH and CDR2 is LQKENI. The CDR3 loop spans 15 amino acids. The CDR3 nucleotides read TGTGCCAGCTCACCACCGTCAAGGAAAGGAGGCGAGCAGTACTTC. Its protein product is CASSPPSRKGGEQYF.

The chain employs TRBV20-1 and TRBJ2-2; tentatively, D is TRBD1 (5 bases). The CDR3 covers 14 residues. The V and J ends lost 6 bases and 3 bases respectively, with 14 bases between them. Germline loops: CDR1 DFQATT, CDR2 SNEGSKA (reference sequence). DNA for the CDR3: TGCAGTGCAAAGGGGCCCCTGGACACCGGGGAGCTGTTTTTT. It translates to CSAKGPLDTGELFF.

The table lists this clonotype with a few counts. One junction end disagrees with the germline gene, perhaps due to a read error. The gene calls are TRBV2 and TRBJ2-7, with TRBD2 identical over 8 bases. The CDR3 contains 14 residues. CDR1 is SNHLY, CDR2 FYNNEI, per germline. CDR3 loop: CASREAGEGYEQYF. In DNA, the CDR3 is TGTGCCAGCAGGGAAGCGGGAGAAGGATACGAGCAGTACTTC.

V is TRBV20-1 and J is TRBJ2-4, with D possibly being TRBD1 (5 bases). The DNA end is more similar to TRBJ2-7, so the J call may be wrong. CDR3 length equals 11 residues. Per germline, CDR1 DFQATT and CDR2 SNEGSKA (reference sequence). The CDR3 sequence: CSASDSHEQYF. The CDR3 DNA reads as TGCAGTGCTAGCGACAGCCACGAGCAGTACTTC.

The chain is built from TRBV10-3 and TRBJ2-3; 7 bases are shared with TRBD2. V was pared by 0 bases and J by 2 bases, with 5 bases of the junction left unmatched. The CDR3 length is 16 residues. Germline V gene data show CDR1 as ENHRY and CDR2 as SYGVKD. The CDR3 is CAISESWREHTDTQYF. The CDR3 bases are TGTGCCATCAGTGAGTCGTGGCGGGAGCACACAGATACGCAGTATTTT.

This chain uses TRBV7-2 with TRBJ2-1; 11 nucleotides agree with TRBD2. The CDR3 is 17 amino acids. Trimming removed 1 base from V and 3 bases from J; junction bases left unmatched: 5. CDR1 is SGHTA and CDR2 is FQGNSA in the germline V gene. The CDR3 nucleotides are TGTGCCAGCAGCTTAGTGGCCCTAGCGGGAGGCTACAATGAGCAGTTCTTC. As protein: CASSLVALAGGYNEQFF.

The chain recombines TRBV4-1 with TRBJ1-2, with D perhaps matching TRBD1 (5 bases). The CDR3 runs to 13 residues. Trimming removed 4 bases at V and 7 bases at J, with 13 bases between. Per the germline V gene, CDR1 is MGHRA and CDR2 is YSYEKL. The CDR3 region is CASSRTGGSGYTF. The CDR3 DNA reads TGCGCCAGCAGCCGGACTGGGGGGAGTGGCTACACCTTC.

The chain is built from TRBV5-1 and TRBJ2-7; 7 nucleotides agree with TRBD1. The CDR3 has 15 amino acids. V lost 2 bases and J lost 2; bases outside the gene matches: 7. Germline loops: CDR1 SGHRS, CDR2 YFSETQ. The CDR3 reads CASSLRYGQAYEQYF. The CDR3 nucleotides read TGCGCCAGCAGCTTAAGATACGGACAGGCCTACGAGCAGTACTTC.

The chain employs TRBV6-1 and TRBJ1-2, with D maybe TRBD1 (5 bases). The germline V and J ends were trimmed by 3 bases and 9 bases, with 11 bases remaining between them. The CDR3 length is 12 residues. Germline CDR1 and CDR2: MNHNS and SASEGT. The CDR3 DNA sequence: TGTGCCAGCAGTGACGGGGGGAGTAGCTACACCTTC. Protein product: CASSDGGSSYTF.

In DNA form, the CDR3 reads TGTGCCAGCACCTCCTCCAGGGGCGAGCAGTACTTC. Amino acids: CASTSSRGEQYF. The rearrangement joins TRBV27 to TRBJ2-7; a possible D gene is TRBD1 (6 bases). There are 12 residues in the CDR3. Germline values: CDR1 MNHEY, CDR2 SMNVEV (reference sequence). V dropped 7 bases and J dropped 6 bases, with 13 bases sitting between them.

The table lists this clonotype with a few counts. The chain combines TRBV27 with TRBJ2-7, with D unresolved. Trimming stripped 3 bases from V and 5 bases from J, with 11 bases between. The CDR3 length is 13 residues. The germline CDR1 and CDR2 sequences are MNHEY and SMNVEV (reference sequence). The CDR3 spells CASSFWGSHEQYF. The CDR3 DNA sequence: TGTGCCAGCAGTTTTTGGGGATCCCACGAGCAGTACTTC.